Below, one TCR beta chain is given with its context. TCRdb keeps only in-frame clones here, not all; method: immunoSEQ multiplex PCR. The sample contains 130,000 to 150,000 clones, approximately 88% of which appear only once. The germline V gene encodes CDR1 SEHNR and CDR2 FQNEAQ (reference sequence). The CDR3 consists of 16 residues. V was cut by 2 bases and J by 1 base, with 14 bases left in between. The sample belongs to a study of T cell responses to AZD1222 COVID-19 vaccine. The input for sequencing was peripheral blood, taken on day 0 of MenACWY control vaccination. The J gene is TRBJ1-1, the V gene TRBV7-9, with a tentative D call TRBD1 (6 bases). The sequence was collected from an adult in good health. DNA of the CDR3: TGTGCCAGCAGCTTAATAGTGGGGGGCAGGAACACTGAAGCTTTCTTT. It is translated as CASSLIVGGRNTEAFF.